The rows below give T cell receptor beta chains drawn from one sample of a study of shared clonotypes between healthy human individuals. Using immunoSEQ multiplex PCR, the repertoire was profiled, and TCRdb retains in-frame clones only, with some absent. The table has 600,000 to 750,000 clones, about three quarters seen once; the top ten hold under 2%. Sequencing was performed on memory CD4+ T cells sorted from blood. The receptor set was obtained from a woman aged 25 to 39 in good health. Each CDR3 is given with its conserved first and last residue. Fields, in order: V gene, clone size, J gene, D gene, CDR3 protein, CDR3 DNA. D genes are given only for firm matches. Clone size is shown for a subset of rows, as once, few, many or a class of expanded clone.

>TRBV27|NA|TRBJ2-6|NA
CASSLTGTEGSGANVLTF
TGTGCCAGCAGTTTAACCGGGACGGAAGGATCTGGGGCCAACGTCCTGACTTTC
>TRBV4-1|NA|TRBJ1-6|NA
CASSQATVDSPLHF
TGCGCCAGCAGCCAGGCGACCGTTGATTCACCCCTCCACTTT
>TRBV7-6|NA|TRBJ2-1|TRBD2
CASTLGTSGTGEQFF
TGTGCCAGCACCCTAGGGACTAGCGGGACGGGTGAGCAGTTCTTC
>TRBV28|few|TRBJ1-2|NA
CASIAPGDPNYGYTF
TGTGCCAGCATTGCCCCAGGGGACCCTAACTATGGCTACACCTTC
>TRBV27|NA|TRBJ2-2|NA
CASSSPTRQAAGELFF
TGTGCCAGCAGTTCCCCCACGCGACAGGCGGCCGGGGAGCTGTTTTTT
>TRBV25-1|many|TRBJ1-3|NA
CASSGIGNRNTIYF
TGTGCCAGCAGTGGAATCGGAAACCGAAACACCATATATTTT
>TRBV9|NA|TRBJ2-7|NA
CASSVGDTLTYEQYF
TGTGCCAGCAGCGTAGGGGACACCCTCACCTACGAGCAGTACTTC
>TRBV7-9|NA|TRBJ1-2|NA
CASSVNNYGYTF
TGTGCCAGCAGCGTTAACAACTATGGCTACACCTTC
>TRBV5-1|NA|TRBJ1-1|NA
CASSYQGQGNTEAFF
TGCGCCAGCAGCTACCAGGGTCAGGGGAACACTGAAGCTTTCTTT
>TRBV27|many|TRBJ2-7|NA
CASSFTQGPYEQYF
TGTGCCAGCAGTTTTACACAGGGTCCCTACGAGCAGTACTTC
>TRBV5-1|NA|TRBJ2-7|TRBD2
CASSLRTSGSYEQYF
TGCGCCAGCAGCTTACGGACTAGCGGGAGTTACGAGCAGTACTTC
>TRBV28|NA|TRBJ1-4|NA
CASSLWRTSNEKLFF
TGTGCCAGCAGTTTATGGCGGACCTCTAATGAAAAACTGTTTTTT
>TRBV28|NA|TRBJ2-7|NA
CASTRTPLDYEQYF
TGTGCCAGCACCAGAACCCCCCTGGACTACGAGCAGTACTTC
>TRBV5-4|NA|TRBJ2-7|NA
CASSYSNYEQYF
TGTGCCAGCAGCTACAGCAACTACGAGCAGTACTTC
>TRBV6-6|NA|TRBJ1-2|NA
CASSPGDYYGYTF
TGTGCCAGCAGCCCGGGGGACTACTATGGCTACACCTTC
>TRBV7-2|NA|TRBJ2-1|NA
CASSLSSPNEQFF
TGTGCCAGCAGCTTATCTAGTCCCAATGAGCAGTTCTTC
>TRBV5-1|NA|TRBJ1-2|TRBD1
CASSPAGGQGHYGYTF
TGCGCCAGCAGCCCGGCTGGGGGACAGGGGCACTATGGCTACACCTTC
>TRBV14|NA|TRBJ1-1|NA
CASSQSTNTEAFF
TGTGCCAGCAGCCAGTCCACGAACACTGAAGCTTTCTTT
>TRBV5-1|NA|TRBJ2-6|NA
CASSFDDFTSGANVLTF
TGCGCCAGCAGCTTCGATGACTTTACTTCTGGGGCCAACGTCCTGACTTTC
>TRBV6-5|NA|TRBJ1-2|NA
CASSYMQGGKYGYTF
TGTGCCAGCAGTTACATGCAGGGAGGAAAATATGGCTACACCTTC
>TRBV19|NA|TRBJ2-3|NA
CASSYRASTDTQYF
TGTGCCAGTAGCTACAGGGCTAGCACAGATACGCAGTATTTT
>TRBV27|few|TRBJ1-5|NA
CASREGQHSNQPQHF
TGTGCCAGCAGAGAAGGACAGCATAGCAATCAGCCCCAGCATTTT
>TRBV6-1|NA|TRBJ2-5|TRBD1
CATGQGAFETQYF
TGTGCCACCGGACAGGGGGCTTTTGAGACCCAGTACTTC
>TRBV27|NA|TRBJ2-1|NA
CASSWDAPVFKSYNEQFF
TGTGCCAGCAGTTGGGATGCCCCCGTCTTTAAATCCTACAATGAGCAGTTCTTC
>TRBV28|NA|TRBJ2-7|NA
CASTTRRRQASYEQYF
TGTGCCAGCACCACACGTCGGCGCCAGGCATCCTACGAGCAGTACTTC
>TRBV21-1|NA|TRBJ2-3|NA
CASILYLQILTDTQYF
TGTGCCAGCATCCTCTATCTACAGATACTCACAGATACGCAGTATTTT
>TRBV28|once|TRBJ1-2|NA
CASTTGPYGYTF
TGTGCCAGCACCACTGGGCCCTATGGCTACACCTTC
>TRBV5-6|NA|TRBJ2-1|NA
CASSLTGEYNEQFF
TGTGCCAGCAGCTTGACCGGGGAATACAATGAGCAGTTCTTC
>TRBV18|NA|TRBJ2-2|TRBD2
CASSPLAANTGELFF
TGTGCCAGCTCACCGCTAGCGGCGAACACCGGGGAGCTGTTTTTT
>TRBV18|NA|TRBJ1-1|NA
CASSPLESTEAFF
TGTGCCAGCTCACCTCTGGAATCCACTGAAGCTTTCTTT
>TRBV27|once|TRBJ2-7|NA
CASSQGFQRAYEQYF
TGTGCCAGCAGCCAAGGGTTCCAGCGGGCCTACGAGCAGTACTTC
>TRBV5-4|NA|TRBJ2-3|NA
CASSLAGGRWAQTDTQYF
TGTGCCAGCAGCTTGGCCGGGGGAAGGTGGGCCCAGACAGATACGCAGTATTTT
>TRBV27|many|TRBJ2-7|NA
CASSSSGGTYEQYF
TGTGCCAGCAGTTCTTCAGGGGGGACCTACGAGCAGTACTTC
>TRBV29-1|once|TRBJ2-7|TRBD2
CSVSFGGDSYEQYF
TGCAGCGTTTCGTTCGGGGGGGACTCCTACGAGCAGTACTTC
>TRBV7-3|NA|TRBJ2-2|NA
CASSFSYGNTGELFF
TGTGCCAGCAGCTTTTCCTACGGGAACACCGGGGAGCTGTTTTTT
>TRBV28|NA|TRBJ2-5|TRBD1
CASSSHHRGGEETQYF
TGTGCCAGCAGTTCGCACCATCGAGGGGGCGAAGAGACCCAGTACTTC
>TRBV27|once|TRBJ2-7|NA
CASSLKGETYEQYF
TGTGCCAGCAGTTTAAAGGGGGAAACCTACGAGCAGTACTTC
>TRBV21-1|many|TRBJ2-7|NA
CASTTGEIGGRSIYEQYF
TGTGCCAGCACTACAGGGGAAATTGGCGGGAGGTCTATCTACGAGCAGTACTTC
>TRBV9|NA|TRBJ1-1|NA
CASREGTEAFF
TGTGCCAGCAGGGAGGGGACTGAAGCTTTCTTT
>TRBV7-7|NA|TRBJ2-7|NA
CASSDGTDSASHF
TGTGCCAGCAGCGATGGGACGGATTCTGCTTCGCACTTC
>TRBV19|NA|TRBJ2-7|TRBD2
CASSIRGRGSYEQYF
TGTGCCAGTAGTATTCGCGGGAGAGGGTCCTACGAGCAGTACTTC
>TRBV19|few|TRBJ2-7|NA
CASEGGLQEQYF
TGTGCCAGTGAGGGGGGGTTACAGGAGCAGTACTTC
>TRBV5-1|NA|TRBJ2-7|NA
CASSGGRGSYEQYF
TGCGCCAGCAGCGGCGGCAGGGGTTCCTACGAGCAGTACTTC
>TRBV7-2|NA|TRBJ1-4|TRBD1
CASSLPGQGGKLFF
TGTGCCAGCAGCTTACCGGGACAGGGGGGGAAACTGTTTTTT
>TRBV30|NA|TRBJ2-5|NA
CAWSPGLPGGETQYF
TGTGCCTGGAGTCCTGGACTGCCTGGGGGAGAGACCCAGTACTTC
>TRBV28|few|TRBJ2-7|TRBD2
CASSSGRAIYEQYF
TGTGCCAGCAGTTCGGGGAGGGCCATCTACGAGCAGTACTTC
>TRBV28|once|TRBJ1-5|NA
CASSLGENQPQHF
TGTGCCAGCAGTTTAGGAGAGAATCAGCCCCAGCATTTT
>TRBV18|NA|TRBJ1-1|NA
CASSLQGGENTEAFF
TGTGCCAGCTCACTACAGGGAGGGGAGAACACTGAAGCTTTCTTT
>TRBV7-9|NA|TRBJ1-1|NA
CASSLPGIGNTEAFF
TGTGCCAGCAGCCTACCGGGGATCGGGAACACTGAAGCTTTCTTT
>TRBV29-1|NA|TRBJ2-3|NA
CSVARETDTQYF
TGCAGCGTTGCCAGGGAAACAGATACGCAGTATTTT
>TRBV2|NA|TRBJ2-6|NA
CASSQRGAGSGANVLTF
TGTGCCAGCAGCCAAAGAGGGGCAGGGTCTGGGGCCAACGTCCTGACTTTC
>TRBV5-8|NA|TRBJ1-1|NA
CASRAGGEAFF
TGTGCCAGCAGGGCGGGGGGAGAAGCTTTCTTT
>TRBV28|NA|TRBJ1-2|NA
CASSSRKGKRSGYTF
TGTGCCAGCAGTTCCCGCAAGGGAAAGAGGAGTGGCTACACCTTC
>TRBV5-6|NA|TRBJ1-2|NA
CASSFWGASLVGGYTF
TGTGCCAGCAGCTTCTGGGGGGCGTCTTTAGTTGGAGGCTACACCTTC